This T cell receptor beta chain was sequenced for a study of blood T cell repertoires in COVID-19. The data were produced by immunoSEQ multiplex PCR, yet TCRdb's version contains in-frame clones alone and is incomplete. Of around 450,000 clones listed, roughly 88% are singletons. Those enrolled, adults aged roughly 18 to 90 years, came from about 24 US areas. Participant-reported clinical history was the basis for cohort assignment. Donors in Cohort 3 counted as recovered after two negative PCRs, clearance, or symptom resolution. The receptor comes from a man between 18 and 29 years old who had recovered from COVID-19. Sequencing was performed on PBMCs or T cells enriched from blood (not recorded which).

CDR3 amino acids: CASSLLASRYEQYF. For the CDR3, the DNA is TGTGCCAGCAGTTTGTTGGCTTCTAGGTACGAGCAGTACTTC. This sequence joins TRBV28 and TRBJ2-7; D ambiguous. The CDR3 sequence is 14 residues long. CDR1 and CDR2 (germline): MDHEN, SYDVKM. Trimming removed 3 bases at V and 4 bases at J, with 13 bases between.